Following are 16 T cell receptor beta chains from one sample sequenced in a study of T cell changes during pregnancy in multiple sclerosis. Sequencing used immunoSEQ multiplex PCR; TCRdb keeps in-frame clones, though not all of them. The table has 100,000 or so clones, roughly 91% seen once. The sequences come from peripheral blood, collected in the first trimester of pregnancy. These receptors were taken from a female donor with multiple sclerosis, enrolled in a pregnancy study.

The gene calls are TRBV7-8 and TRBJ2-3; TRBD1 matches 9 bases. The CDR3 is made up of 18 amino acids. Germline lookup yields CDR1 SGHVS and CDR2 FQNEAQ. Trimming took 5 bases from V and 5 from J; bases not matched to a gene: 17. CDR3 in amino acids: CASSPNLNRGRIGDTQYF. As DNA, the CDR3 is TGTGCCAGCAGCCCGAACCTCAACAGGGGGCGCATAGGAGATACGCAGTATTTT. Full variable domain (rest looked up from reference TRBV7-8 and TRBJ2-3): GAGVSQSPRYKVAKRGQDVALRCDPISGHVSLFWYQQALGQGPEFLTYFQNEAQLDKSGLPSDRFFAERPEGSVSTLKIQRTQQEDSAVYLCASSPNLNRGRIGDTQYFGPGTRLTVL.

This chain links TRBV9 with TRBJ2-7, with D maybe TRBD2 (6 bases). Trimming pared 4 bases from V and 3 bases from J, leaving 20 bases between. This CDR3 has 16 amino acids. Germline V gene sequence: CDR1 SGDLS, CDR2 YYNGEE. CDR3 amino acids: CASSPTDLASIYEQYF. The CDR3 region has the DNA TGTGCCAGCAGCCCCACCGATCTAGCGTCAATCTACGAGCAGTACTTC.

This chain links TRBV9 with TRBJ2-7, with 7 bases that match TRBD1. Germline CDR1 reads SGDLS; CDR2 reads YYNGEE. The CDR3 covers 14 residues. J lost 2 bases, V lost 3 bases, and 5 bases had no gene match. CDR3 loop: CASSETGQAYEQYF. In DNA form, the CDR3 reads TGTGCCAGCAGCGAGACAGGGCAAGCCTACGAGCAGTACTTC.

CDR3 sequence (DNA): TGCGCCAGCAGCCGGCAGGGGTTAGGCTACGAGCAGTACTTC. The encoded protein is CASSRQGLGYEQYF. This chain connects TRBV5-1 to TRBJ2-7; tentative D call: TRBD1 (6 bases). The CDR3 loop spans 14 amino acids. The germline gives CDR1 SGHRS, CDR2 YFSETQ. Trimming cost V 4 bases and J 3 bases, with 14 bases left between them.

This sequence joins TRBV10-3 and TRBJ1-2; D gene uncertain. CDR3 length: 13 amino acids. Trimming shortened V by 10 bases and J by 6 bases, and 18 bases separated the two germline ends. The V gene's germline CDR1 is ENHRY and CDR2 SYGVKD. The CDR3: CATKPPGENGYTF. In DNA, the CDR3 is TGTGCCACCAAGCCCCCCGGGGAGAATGGCTACACCTTC.

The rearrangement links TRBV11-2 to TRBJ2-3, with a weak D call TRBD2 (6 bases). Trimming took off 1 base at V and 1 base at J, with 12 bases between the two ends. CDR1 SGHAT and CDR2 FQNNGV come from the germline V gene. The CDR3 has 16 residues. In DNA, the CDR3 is TGTGCCAGCAGCTTAGGTCCCGGCGGGGGCACAGATACGCAGTATTTT. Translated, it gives CASSLGPGGGTDTQYF.

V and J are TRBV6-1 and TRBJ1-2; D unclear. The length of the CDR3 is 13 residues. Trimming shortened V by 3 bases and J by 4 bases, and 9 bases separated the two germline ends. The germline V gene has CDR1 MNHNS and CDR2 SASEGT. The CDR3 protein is CASSDLGGYGYTF. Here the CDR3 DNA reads TGTGCCAGCAGTGATCTAGGCGGCTATGGCTACACCTTC.

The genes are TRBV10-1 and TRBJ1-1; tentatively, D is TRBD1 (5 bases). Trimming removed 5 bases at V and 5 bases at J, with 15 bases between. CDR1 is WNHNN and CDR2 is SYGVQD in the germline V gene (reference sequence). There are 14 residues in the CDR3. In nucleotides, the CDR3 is TGCGCCAGCAGTCTAAGGGGCGAAGGAACTGAAGCTTTCTTT. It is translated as CASSLRGEGTEAFF.

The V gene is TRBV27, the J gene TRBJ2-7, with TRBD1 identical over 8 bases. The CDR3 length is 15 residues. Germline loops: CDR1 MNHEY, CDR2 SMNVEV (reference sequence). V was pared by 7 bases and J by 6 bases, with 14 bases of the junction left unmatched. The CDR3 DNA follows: TGTGCCAGCAATCCAACAGGGGGTGAGGGGTTCGAGCAGTACTTC. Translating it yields CASNPTGGEGFEQYF.

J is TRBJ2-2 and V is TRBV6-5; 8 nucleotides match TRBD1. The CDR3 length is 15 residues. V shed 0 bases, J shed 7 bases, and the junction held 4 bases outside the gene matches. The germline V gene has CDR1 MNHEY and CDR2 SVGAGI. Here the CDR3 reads CASSYSIRGLGELFF. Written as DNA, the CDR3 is TGTGCCAGCAGTTACTCGATCAGGGGGCTCGGGGAGCTGTTTTTT.

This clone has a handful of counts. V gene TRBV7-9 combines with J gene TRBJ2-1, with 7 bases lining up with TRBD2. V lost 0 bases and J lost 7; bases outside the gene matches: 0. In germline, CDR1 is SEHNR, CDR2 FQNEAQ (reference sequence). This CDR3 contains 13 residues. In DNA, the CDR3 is TGTGCCAGCAGCTTAGCCGGGGGGAATGAGCAGTTCTTC. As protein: CASSLAGGNEQFF.

DNA of the CDR3: TGCGCCAGCAGCCAAGAGGGGACTAGCAGCGATACGCAGTATTTT. As protein: CASSQEGTSSDTQYF. The chain uses TRBV4-1 and TRBJ2-3, with 9 positions matching TRBD2. Unmatched junction bases numbered 4, after V lost 0 bases and J lost 6 bases. This CDR3 comprises 15 residues. Looked up from germline, CDR1 is MGHRA and CDR2 is YSYEKL.

The CDR3 DNA reads TGTGCCAGCAGCGAAGGACTGGCGGAAAAACTGTTTTTT. The encoded protein is CASSEGLAEKLFF. V is TRBV11-1 and J is TRBJ1-4, with D unresolved. The CDR3 consists of 13 residues. With 5 bases removed from V and 8 bases from J, the gap between germline ends came to 12 bases. Looked up from germline, CDR1 is SGHAT and CDR2 is FQDESV (reference sequence).

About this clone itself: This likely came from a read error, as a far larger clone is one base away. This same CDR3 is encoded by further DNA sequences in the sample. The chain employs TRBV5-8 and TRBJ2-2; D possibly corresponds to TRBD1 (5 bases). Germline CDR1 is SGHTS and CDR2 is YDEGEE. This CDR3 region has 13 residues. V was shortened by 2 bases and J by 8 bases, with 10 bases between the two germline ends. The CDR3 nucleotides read TGTGCCAGCAGCTTTGCAGGGCAAGGGGAGCTGTTTTTT. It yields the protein CASSFAGQGELFF.

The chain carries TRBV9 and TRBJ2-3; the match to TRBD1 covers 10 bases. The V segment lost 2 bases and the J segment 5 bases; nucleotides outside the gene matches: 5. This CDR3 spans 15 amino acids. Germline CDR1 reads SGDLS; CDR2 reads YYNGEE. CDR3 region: CASSVGQGHGDTQYF. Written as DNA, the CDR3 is TGTGCCAGCAGCGTGGGACAGGGGCACGGAGATACGCAGTATTTT.

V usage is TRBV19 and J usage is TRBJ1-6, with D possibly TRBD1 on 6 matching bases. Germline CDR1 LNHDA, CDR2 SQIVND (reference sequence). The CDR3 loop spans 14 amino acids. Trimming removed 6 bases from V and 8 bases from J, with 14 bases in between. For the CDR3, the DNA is TGTGCCAGTAGATGGGGGGGGGCTGATTCACCCCTCCACTTT. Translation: CASRWGGADSPLHF.